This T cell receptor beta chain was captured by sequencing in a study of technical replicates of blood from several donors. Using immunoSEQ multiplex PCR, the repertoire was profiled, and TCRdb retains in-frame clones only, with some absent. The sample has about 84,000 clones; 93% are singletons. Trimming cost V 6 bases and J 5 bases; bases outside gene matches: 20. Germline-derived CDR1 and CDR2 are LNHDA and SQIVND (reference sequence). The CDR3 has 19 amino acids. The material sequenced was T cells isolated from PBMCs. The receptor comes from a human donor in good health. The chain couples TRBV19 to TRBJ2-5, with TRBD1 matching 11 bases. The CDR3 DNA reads TGTGCCAGTAGGCCGGACAGGGGGCTAAACCCGTTTGGAACGGAGACCCAGTACTTC. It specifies CASRPDRGLNPFGTETQYF.